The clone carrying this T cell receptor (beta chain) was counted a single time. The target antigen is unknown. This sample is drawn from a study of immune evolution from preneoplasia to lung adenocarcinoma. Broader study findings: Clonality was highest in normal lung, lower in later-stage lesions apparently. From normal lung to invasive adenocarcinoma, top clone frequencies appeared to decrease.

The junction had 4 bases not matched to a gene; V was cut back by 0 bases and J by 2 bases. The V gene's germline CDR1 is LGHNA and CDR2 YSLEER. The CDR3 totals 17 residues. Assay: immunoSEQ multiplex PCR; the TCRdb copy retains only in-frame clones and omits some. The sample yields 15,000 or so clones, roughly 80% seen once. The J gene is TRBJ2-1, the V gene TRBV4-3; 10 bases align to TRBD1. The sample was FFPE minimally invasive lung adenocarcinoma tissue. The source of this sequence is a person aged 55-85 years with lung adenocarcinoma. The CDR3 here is CASSQDPDRGPYNEQFF. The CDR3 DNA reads TGCGCCAGCAGCCAAGACCCCGACAGGGGGCCCTACAATGAGCAGTTCTTC.